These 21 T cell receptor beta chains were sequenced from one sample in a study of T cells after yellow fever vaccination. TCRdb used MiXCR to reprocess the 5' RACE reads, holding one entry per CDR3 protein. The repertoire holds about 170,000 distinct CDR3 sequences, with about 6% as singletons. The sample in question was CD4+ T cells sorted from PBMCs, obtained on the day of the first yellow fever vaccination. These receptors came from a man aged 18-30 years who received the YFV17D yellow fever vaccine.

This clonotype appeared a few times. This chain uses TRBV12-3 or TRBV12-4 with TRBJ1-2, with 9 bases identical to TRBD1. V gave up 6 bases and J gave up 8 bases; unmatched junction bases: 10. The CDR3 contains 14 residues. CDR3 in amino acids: CASSQQGAYYGYTF. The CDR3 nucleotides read TGTGCCAGCAGCCAACAGGGGGCTTATTACGGCTACACCTTC.

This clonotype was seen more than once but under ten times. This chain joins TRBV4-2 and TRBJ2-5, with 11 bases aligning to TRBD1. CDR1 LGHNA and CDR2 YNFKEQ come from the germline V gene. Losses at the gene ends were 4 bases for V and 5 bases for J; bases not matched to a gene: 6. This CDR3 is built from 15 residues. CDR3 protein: CASSLGQGAAETQYF. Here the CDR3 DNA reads TGTGCCAGCAGCCTCGGACAGGGGGCTGCGGAGACCCAGTACTTC.

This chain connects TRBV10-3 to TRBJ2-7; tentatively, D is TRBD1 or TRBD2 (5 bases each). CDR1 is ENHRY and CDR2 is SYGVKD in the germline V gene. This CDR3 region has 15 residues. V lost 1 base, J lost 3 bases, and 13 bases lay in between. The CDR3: CAISEYRDVGYEQYF. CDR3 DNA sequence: TGTGCCATCAGTGAGTACCGGGACGTGGGCTACGAGCAGTACTTC.

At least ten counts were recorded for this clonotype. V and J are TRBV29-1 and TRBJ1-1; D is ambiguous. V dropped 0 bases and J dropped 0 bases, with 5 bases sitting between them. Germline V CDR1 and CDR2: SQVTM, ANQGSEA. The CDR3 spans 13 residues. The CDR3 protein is CSVEDGVNTEAFF. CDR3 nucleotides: TGCAGCGTTGAAGATGGCGTGAACACTGAAGCTTTCTTT.

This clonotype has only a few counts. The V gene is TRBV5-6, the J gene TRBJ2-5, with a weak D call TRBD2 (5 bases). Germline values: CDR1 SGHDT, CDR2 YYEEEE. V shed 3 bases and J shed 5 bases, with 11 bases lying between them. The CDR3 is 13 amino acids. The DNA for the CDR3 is TGTGCCAGCAGCTGGGAGACATCGGAGACCCAGTACTTC. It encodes CASSWETSETQYF.

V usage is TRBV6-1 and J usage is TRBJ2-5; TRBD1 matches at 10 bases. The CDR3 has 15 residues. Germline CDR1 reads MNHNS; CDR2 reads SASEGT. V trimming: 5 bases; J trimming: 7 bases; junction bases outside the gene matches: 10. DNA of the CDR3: TGTGCCAGCAGTCGCCCCGGGACAGGGGATAGGACCCAGTACTTC. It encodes CASSRPGTGDRTQYF.

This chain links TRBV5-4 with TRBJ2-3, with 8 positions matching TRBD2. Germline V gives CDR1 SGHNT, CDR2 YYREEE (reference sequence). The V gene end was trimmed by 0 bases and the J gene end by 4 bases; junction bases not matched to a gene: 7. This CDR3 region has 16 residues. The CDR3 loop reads CASSLGGVGGADTQYF. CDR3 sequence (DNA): TGTGCCAGCAGCTTGGGTGGTGTCGGGGGGGCAGATACGCAGTATTTT.

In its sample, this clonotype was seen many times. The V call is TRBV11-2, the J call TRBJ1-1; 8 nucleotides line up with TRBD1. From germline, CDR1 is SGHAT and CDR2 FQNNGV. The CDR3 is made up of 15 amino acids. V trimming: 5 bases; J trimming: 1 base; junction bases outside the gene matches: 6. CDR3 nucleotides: TGTGCCAGCAGCCCCCAGGGGGCGGCGAACACTGAAGCTTTCTTT. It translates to CASSPQGAANTEAFF.

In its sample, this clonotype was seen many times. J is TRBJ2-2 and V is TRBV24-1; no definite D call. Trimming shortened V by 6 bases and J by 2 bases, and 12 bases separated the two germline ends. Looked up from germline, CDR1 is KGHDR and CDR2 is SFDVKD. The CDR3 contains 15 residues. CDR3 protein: CATSTGDPNTGELFF. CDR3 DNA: TGTGCCACCAGTACCGGCGACCCAAACACCGGGGAGCTGTTTTTT.

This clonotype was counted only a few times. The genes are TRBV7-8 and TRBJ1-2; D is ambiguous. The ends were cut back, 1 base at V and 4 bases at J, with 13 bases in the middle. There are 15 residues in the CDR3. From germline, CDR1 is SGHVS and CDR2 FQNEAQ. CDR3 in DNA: TGTGCCAGCAGCTTAGTCCCAAGAGAGACCTATGGCTACACCTTC. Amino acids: CASSLVPRETYGYTF.

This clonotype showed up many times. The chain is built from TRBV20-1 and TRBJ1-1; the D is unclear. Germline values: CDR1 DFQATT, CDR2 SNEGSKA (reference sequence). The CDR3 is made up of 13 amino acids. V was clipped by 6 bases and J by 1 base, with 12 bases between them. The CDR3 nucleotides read TGCAGTGCACCTTATCGGGCGAACACTGAAGCTTTCTTT. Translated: CSAPYRANTEAFF.

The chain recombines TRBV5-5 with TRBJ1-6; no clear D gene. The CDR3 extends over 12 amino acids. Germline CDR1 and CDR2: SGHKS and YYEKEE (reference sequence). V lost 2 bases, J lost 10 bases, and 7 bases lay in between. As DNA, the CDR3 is TGTGCCAGCAGCTTCCCAGGCTCACCCCTCCACTTT. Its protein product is CASSFPGSPLHF.

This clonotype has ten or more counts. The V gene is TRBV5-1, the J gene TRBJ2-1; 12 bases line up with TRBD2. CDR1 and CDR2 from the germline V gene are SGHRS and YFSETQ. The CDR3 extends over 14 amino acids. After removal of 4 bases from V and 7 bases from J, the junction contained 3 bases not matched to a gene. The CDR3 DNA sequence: TGCGCCAGCAGCCGGGGACTAGCGGGTAATGAGCAGTTCTTC. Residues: CASSRGLAGNEQFF.

The CDR3 loop reads CASSQDVGQSGNTIYF. CDR3 nucleotide sequence: TGCGCCAGCAGCCAAGATGTGGGGCAGTCTGGAAACACCATATATTTT. J is TRBJ1-3 and V is TRBV4-1, with D possibly TRBD1 on 5 matching bases. The germline CDR1 and CDR2 sequences are MGHRA and YSYEKL. The CDR3 totals 16 residues. The V end lost 0 bases, the J end lost 1 base, and 10 bases lay between the germline ends.

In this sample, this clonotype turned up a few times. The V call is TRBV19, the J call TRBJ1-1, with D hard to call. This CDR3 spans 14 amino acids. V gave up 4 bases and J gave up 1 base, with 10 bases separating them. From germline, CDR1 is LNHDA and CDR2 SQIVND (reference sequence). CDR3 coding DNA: TGTGCCAGTAGTAAGGAGTACTGGAACACTGAAGCTTTCTTT. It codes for CASSKEYWNTEAFF.

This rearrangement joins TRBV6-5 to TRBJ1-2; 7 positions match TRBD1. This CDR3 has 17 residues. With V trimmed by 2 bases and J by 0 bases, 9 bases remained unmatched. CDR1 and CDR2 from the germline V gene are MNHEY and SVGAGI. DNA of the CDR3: TGTGCCAGCAGTTACCTCTTAGACAGGGTCCCTAACTATGGCTACACCTTC. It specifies CASSYLLDRVPNYGYTF.

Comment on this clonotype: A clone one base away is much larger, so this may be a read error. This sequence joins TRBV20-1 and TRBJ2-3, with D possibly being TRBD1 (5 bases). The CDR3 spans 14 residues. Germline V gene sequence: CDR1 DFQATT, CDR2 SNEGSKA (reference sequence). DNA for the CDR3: TGCAGCAGTCTTCGACAGCCTAGCACAGATACGCAGTATTTT. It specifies CSSLRQPSTDTQYF.

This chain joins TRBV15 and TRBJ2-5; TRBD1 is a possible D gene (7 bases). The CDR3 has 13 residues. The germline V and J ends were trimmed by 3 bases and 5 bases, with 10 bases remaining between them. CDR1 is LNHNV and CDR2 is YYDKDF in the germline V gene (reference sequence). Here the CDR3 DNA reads TGTGCCACCAGCAGTGCAGGGGGGGAGACCCAGTACTTC. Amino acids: CATSSAGGETQYF. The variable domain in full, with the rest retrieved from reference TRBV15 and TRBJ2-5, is DAMVIQNPRYQVTQFGKPVTLSCSQTLNHNVMYWYQQKSSQAPKLLFHYYDKDFNNEADTPDNFQSRRPNTSFCFLDIRSPGLGDTAMYLCATSSAGGETQYFGPGTRLLVL.

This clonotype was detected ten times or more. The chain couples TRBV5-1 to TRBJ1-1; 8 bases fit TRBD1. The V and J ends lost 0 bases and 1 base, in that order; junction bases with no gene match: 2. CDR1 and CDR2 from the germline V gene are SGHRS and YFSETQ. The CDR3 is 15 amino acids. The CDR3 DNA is TGCGCCAGCAGCTTGGCCCAGGGGGCGAACACTGAAGCTTTCTTT. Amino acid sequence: CASSLAQGANTEAFF.

The CDR3 here is CASSYQGTQETQYF. The CDR3 DNA reads TGTGCCAGTAGCTACCAGGGGACTCAAGAGACCCAGTACTTC. V gene TRBV19 combines with J gene TRBJ2-5; TRBD1 or TRBD2 may be the D gene (6 bases each). Germline-derived CDR1 and CDR2 are LNHDA and SQIVND (reference sequence). V dropped 6 bases and J dropped 2 bases, with 13 bases sitting between them. This CDR3 contains 14 residues. Full variable domain (missing parts from reference TRBV19 and TRBJ2-5): DGGITQSPKYLFRKEGQNVTLSCEQNLNHDAMYWYRQDPGQGLRLIYYSQIVNDFQKGDIAEGYSVSREKKESFPLTVTSAQKNPTAFYLCASSYQGTQETQYFGPGTRLLVL.

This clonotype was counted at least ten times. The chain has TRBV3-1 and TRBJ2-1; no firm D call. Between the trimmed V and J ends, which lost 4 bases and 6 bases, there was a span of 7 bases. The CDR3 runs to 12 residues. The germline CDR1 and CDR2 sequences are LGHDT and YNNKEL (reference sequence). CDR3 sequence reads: CASSPAGNEQFF. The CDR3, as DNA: TGTGCCAGCAGCCCGGCAGGCAATGAGCAGTTCTTC.